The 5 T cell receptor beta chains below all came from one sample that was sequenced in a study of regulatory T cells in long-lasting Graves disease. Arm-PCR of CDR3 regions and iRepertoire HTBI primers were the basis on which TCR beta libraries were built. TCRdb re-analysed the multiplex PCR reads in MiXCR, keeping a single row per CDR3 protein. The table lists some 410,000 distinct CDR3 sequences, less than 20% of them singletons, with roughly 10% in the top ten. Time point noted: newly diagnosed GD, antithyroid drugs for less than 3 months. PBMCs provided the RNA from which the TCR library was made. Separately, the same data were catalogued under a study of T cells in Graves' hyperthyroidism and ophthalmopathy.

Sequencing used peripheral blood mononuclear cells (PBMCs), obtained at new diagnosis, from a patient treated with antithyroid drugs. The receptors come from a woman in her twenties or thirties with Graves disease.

CDR3 nucleotides: TGTGCCAGCAGCCCGACCGGGGGGTCCGGGGAGCTGTTTTTT. It codes for CASSPTGGSGELFF. The V call is TRBV7-6, the J call TRBJ2-2; 7 bases map to TRBD2. After removal of 5 bases from V and 6 bases from J, the junction contained 6 bases not matched to a gene. CDR1 and CDR2 (germline): SGHVS, FNYEAQ. CDR3 size: 14 residues.

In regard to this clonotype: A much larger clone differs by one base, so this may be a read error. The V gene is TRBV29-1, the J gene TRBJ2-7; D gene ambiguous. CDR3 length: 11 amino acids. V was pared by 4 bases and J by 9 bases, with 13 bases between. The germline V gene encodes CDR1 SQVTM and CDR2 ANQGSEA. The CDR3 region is CSVGNENGQYF. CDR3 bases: TGCAGCGTTGGGAACGAGAACGGGCAGTACTTC.

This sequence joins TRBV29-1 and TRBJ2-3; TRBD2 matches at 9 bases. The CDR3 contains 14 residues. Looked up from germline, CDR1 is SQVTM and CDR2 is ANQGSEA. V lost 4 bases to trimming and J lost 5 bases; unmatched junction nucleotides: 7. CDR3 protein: CSVASSGIEDTQYF. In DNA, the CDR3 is TGCAGCGTTGCGTCTAGCGGGATAGAAGATACGCAGTATTTT.

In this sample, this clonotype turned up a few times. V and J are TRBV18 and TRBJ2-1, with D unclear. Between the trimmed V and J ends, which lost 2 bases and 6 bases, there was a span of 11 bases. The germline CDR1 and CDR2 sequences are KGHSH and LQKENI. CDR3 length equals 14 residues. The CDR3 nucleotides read TGTGCCAGCTCACCAGAGGCTAACGGCAATGAGCAGTTCTTC. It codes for CASSPEANGNEQFF. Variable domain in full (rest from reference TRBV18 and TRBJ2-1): NAGVMQNPRHLVRRRGQEARLRCSPMKGHSHVYWYRQLPEEGLKFMVYLQKENIIDESGMPKERFSAEFPKEGPSILRIQQVVRGDSAAYFCASSPEANGNEQFFGPGTRLTVL.

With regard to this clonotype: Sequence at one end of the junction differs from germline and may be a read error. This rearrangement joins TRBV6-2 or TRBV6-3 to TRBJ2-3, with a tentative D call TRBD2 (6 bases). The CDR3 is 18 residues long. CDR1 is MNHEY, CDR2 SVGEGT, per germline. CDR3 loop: CASSEGFEDYIGTDTQYF. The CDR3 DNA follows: TGTGCCAGCAGTGAAGGTTTCGAGGACTACATAGGCACTGATACGCAGTATTTT.